This T cell receptor (beta chain) comes out of a study of blood T cells in healthy people across ages. The sample holds a few counts of this clonotype. CDR3 length equals 15 residues. CDR1 is SEHNR, CDR2 FQNEAQ, per germline (reference sequence). After removal of 6 bases from V and 10 bases from J, the junction contained 14 bases not matched to a gene. Extracted total RNA amounted to at least 6 micrograms for each sample. Primed by a sample-barcoded 5' primer and a J-beta primer mix, a second PCR proceeded for 7 to 11 cycles. A single record per CDR3 protein comes from TCRdb applying MiXCR to the 5' RACE reads. The sample holds about 930,000 distinct CDR3 sequences, 25% to 30% seen once. These data were also reused for a study on T cells of mothers and their children. This second study says: Second-round PCR products received sample barcodes and 2-4 random nucleotides from the M1S primer.

This TCR was recovered from a woman aged 40 to 55 in good health. Input material: blood. This chain uses TRBV7-9 with TRBJ2-1; 8 nucleotides match TRBD1. The CDR3 DNA sequence: TGTGCCAGCAGACGCCGGGACAGGCTCTCTGGAGAGCAGTTCTTC. This encodes CASRRRDRLSGEQFF.